This T cell receptor (beta chain) was captured in a study of T cell repertoires and HLA-DP antigens. In the study overall: The donors, ranging 18-to-29 to 60-to-69 years, included a couple of males and one female.

To note about this clone: Its cognate antigen is unknown.

The PCR primers covered 54 TRBV and 13 TRBJ segments. TCRdb's table, derived via immunoSEQ multiplex PCR, lists solely in-frame clones and lacks some. The table records 90,000 to 130,000 clones, almost 95% of them present only once. The V end lost 0 bases, the J end lost 3 bases, and 9 bases lay between the germline ends. This CDR3 region has 15 residues. Germline values: CDR1 MGHRA, CDR2 YSYEKL. The sequenced sample was CD4+ T cells from PBMCs. The clonotype was recovered from a woman aged 18-35 years in good health and CMV-seronegative. The chain couples TRBV4-1 to TRBJ1-3; D remains ambiguous. The CDR3 DNA is TGCGCCAGCAGCCAAGATCTAGGGTTTGGAAACACCATATATTTT. Translated: CASSQDLGFGNTIYF.